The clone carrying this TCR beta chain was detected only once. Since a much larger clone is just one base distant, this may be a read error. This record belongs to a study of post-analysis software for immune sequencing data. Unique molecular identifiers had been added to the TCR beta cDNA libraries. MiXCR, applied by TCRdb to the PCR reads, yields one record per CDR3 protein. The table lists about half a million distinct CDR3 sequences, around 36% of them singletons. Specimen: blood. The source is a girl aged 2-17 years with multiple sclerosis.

The CDR3 loop is CTSSLERGSSYEQYF. The CDR3 bases are TGTACCAGCAGTTTAGAGCGCGGTAGCTCCTACGAGCAGTACTTC. The chain carries TRBV12-3 or TRBV12-4 and TRBJ2-7; D ambiguous. This CDR3 is built from 15 residues.